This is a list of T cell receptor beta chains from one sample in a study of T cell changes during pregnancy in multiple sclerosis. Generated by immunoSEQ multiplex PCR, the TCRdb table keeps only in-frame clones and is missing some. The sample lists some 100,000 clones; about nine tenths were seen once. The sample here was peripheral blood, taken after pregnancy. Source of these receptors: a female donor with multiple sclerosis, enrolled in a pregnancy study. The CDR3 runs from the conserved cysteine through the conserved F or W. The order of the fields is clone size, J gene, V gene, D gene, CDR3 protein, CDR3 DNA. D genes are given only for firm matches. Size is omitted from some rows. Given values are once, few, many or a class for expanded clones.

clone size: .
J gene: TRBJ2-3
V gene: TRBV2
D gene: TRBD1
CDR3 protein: CASTNRDRGTDTQYF
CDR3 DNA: TGTGCCAGTACAAACCGGGACAGGGGGACAGATACGCAGTATTTT

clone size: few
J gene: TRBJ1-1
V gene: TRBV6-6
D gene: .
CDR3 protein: CASRTTANTEAFF
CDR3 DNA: TGTGCCAGCCGGACGACAGCGAACACTGAAGCTTTCTTT

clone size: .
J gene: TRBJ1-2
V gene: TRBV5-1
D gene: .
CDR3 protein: CASSPNRGGHYGYTF
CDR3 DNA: TGCGCCAGCAGCCCTAACCGGGGGGGCCACTATGGCTACACCTTC

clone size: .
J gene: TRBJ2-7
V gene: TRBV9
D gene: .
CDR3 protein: CASSVNINYEQYF
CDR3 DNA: TGTGCCAGCAGCGTGAACATTAACTACGAGCAGTACTTC

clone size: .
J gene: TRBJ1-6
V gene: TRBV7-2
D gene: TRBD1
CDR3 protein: CASSLALVTGKVDSPLHF
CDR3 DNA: TGTGCCAGCAGCTTAGCGCTGGTGACAGGGAAGGTTGATTCACCCCTCCACTTT

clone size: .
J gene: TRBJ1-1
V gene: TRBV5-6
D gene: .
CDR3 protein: CASRNDGGTEAFF
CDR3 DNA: TGTGCCAGCAGGAACGACGGCGGCACTGAAGCTTTCTTT

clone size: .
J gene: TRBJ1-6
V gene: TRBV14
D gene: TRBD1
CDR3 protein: CASSPVDRDSSPLHF
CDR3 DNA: TGTGCCAGCAGCCCTGTCGACAGGGATTCGTCACCCCTCCACTTT

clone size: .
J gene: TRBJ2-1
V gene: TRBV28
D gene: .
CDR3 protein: CASSLGAWVSQDEQFF
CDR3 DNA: TGTGCCAGCAGTTTGGGGGCTTGGGTCTCACAAGATGAGCAGTTCTTC

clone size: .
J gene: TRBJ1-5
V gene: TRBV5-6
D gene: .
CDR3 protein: CASSFSGQPQHF
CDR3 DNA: TGTGCCAGCAGCTTTTCGGGGCAGCCCCAGCATTTT

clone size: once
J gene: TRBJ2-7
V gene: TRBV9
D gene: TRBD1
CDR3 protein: CASSFRDRETHEQYF
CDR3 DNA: TGTGCCAGCAGCTTCCGGGACAGGGAAACTCACGAGCAGTACTTC

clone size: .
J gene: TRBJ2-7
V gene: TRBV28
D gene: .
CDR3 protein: CASSLQFSSLVEQYF
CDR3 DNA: TGTGCCAGCAGTTTACAGTTCAGTTCCCTCGTCGAGCAGTACTTC

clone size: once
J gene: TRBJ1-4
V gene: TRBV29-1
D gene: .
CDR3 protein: CSARGVSGKGIEKLFF
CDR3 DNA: TGCAGCGCCCGCGGCGTGTCAGGGAAAGGGATTGAAAAACTGTTTTTT

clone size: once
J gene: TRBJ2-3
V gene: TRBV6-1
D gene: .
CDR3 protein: CASSDTGHIVDTQYF
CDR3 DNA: TGTGCCAGCAGCGATACAGGGCACATAGTGGATACGCAGTATTTT

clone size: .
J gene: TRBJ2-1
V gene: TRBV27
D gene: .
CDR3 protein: CASSLSETYNEQFF
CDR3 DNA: TGTGCCAGCAGTTTATCTGAAACATACAATGAGCAGTTCTTC

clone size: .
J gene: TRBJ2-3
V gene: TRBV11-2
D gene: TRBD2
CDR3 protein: CASSLAGVGTDTQYF
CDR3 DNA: TGTGCCAGCAGCCTAGCGGGGGTTGGCACAGATACGCAGTATTTT

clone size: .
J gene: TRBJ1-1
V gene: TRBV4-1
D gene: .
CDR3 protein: CASSPRGAGSEAFF
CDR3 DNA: TGCGCCAGCAGCCCTAGGGGCGCTGGGTCTGAAGCTTTCTTT

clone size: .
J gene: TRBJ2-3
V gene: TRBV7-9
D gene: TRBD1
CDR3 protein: CASSATGGDGDTQYF
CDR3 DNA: TGTGCCAGCAGCGCAACAGGGGGAGACGGAGATACGCAGTATTTT

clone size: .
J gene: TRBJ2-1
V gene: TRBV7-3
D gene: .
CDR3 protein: CASSLPPQGREQFF
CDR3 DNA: TGTGCCAGCAGCTTGCCCCCTCAGGGCAGAGAGCAGTTCTTC

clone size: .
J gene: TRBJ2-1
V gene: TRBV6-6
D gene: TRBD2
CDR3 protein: CASSLSGSSYNEQFF
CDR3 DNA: TGTGCCAGCAGCCTTAGCGGGAGCTCCTACAATGAGCAGTTCTTC

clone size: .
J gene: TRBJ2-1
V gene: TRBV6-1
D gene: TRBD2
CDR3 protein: CASSDFTSGRLEQFF
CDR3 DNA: TGTGCCAGCAGTGACTTCACTAGCGGGAGGCTTGAGCAGTTCTTC

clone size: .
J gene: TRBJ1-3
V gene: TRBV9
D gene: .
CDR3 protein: CASSVAGDSGNTIYF
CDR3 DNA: TGTGCCAGCAGCGTAGCCGGGGACTCTGGAAACACCATATATTTT

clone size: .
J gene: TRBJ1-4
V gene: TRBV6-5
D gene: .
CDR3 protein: CASSYSGKLFF
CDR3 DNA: TGTGCCAGCAGTTACTCCGGAAAACTGTTTTTT

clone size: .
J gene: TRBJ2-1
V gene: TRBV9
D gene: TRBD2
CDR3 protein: CASSVALLSLAGRNEQFF
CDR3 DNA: TGTGCCAGCAGCGTAGCTCTCCTCTCACTAGCGGGCCGCAATGAGCAGTTCTTC

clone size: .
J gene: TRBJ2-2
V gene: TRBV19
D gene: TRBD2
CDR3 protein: CATKRGSGGIMTGELFF
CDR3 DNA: TGTGCCACCAAAAGGGGGTCGGGAGGGATAATGACCGGGGAGCTGTTTTTT

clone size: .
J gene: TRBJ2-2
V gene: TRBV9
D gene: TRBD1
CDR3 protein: CASTRTGNTGELFF
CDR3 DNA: TGTGCCAGCACCAGGACAGGGAACACCGGGGAGCTGTTTTTT

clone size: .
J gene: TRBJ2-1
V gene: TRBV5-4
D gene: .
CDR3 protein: CASSLLNRASYNEQFF
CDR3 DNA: TGTGCCAGCAGCTTGCTAAACAGGGCTTCCTACAATGAGCAGTTCTTC

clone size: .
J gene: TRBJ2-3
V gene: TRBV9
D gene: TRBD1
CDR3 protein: CASSVAGTGGDTQYF
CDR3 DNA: TGTGCCAGCAGCGTAGCTGGGACAGGGGGGGATACGCAGTATTTT